This T cell receptor beta chain was identified during a study of response to subunit inactivated influenza vaccine. Findings of the study overall: There was a suggestion from the authors that each seasonal influenza vaccination recruits few new T cells.

TCRdb re-called the RT-PCR reads with MiXCR, one entry per CDR3 protein. The sample lists roughly 780,000 distinct CDR3 sequences; approximately 18% were seen once. A word on this clonotype: Its target is not known.

Germline CDR1 reads ENHRY; CDR2 reads SYGVKD. Trimming stripped 4 bases from V and 4 bases from J, with 13 bases between. This CDR3 has 14 amino acids. The input for sequencing was PBMCs from blood, taken roughly 5 days after vaccination. This chain links TRBV10-3 with TRBJ2-5; either TRBD1 or TRBD2 may fit D (6 bases each). The origin of this receptor is a man in his fifties who received an inactivated influenza vaccine. The CDR3 reads CAISVGGPIETQYF. In DNA form, the CDR3 reads TGTGCCATCAGTGTAGGGGGGCCGATAGAGACCCAGTACTTC.